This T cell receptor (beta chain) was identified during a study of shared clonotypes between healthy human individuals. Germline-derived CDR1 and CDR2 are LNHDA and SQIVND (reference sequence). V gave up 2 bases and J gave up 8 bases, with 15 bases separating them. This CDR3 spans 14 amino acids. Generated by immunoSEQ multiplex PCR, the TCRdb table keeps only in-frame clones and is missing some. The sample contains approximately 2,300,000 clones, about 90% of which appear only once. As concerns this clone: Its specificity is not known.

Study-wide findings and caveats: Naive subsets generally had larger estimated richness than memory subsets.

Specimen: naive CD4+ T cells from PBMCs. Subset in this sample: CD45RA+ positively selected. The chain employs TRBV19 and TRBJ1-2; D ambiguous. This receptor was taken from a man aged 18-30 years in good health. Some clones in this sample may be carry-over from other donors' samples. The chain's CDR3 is CASSITPALGGYTF. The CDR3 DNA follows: TGTGCCAGTAGTATAACCCCCGCCCTCGGGGGCTACACCTTC.